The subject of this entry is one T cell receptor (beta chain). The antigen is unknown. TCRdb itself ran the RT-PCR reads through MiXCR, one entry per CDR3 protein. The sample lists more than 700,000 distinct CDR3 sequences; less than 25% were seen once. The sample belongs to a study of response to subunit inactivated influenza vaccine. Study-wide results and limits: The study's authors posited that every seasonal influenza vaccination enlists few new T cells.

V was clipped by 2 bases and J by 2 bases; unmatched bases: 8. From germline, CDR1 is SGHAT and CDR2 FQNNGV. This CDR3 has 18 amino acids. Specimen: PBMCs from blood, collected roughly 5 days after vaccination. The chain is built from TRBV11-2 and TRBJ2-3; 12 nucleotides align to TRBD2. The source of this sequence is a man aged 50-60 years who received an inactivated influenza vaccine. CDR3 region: CASSLLTSGGPLTDTQYF. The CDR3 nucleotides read TGTGCCAGCAGCTTATTGACTAGCGGGGGCCCTCTCACAGATACGCAGTATTTT. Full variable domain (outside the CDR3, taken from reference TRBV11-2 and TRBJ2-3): EAGVAQSPRYKIIEKRQSVAFWCNPISGHATLYWYQQILGQGPKLLIQFQNNGVVDDSQLPKDRFSAERLKGVDSTLKIQPAKLEDSAVYLCASSLLTSGGPLTDTQYFGPGTRLTVL.